Detailed here is one T cell receptor (beta chain). Its antigen remains undetermined. No much larger clone exists at a distance of one base, and base qualities are not known. This entry is derived from a study of CD8 T cells in Susac syndrome (dated by TCRdb to 2018 to 2020). Describing the broader study: Among the Susac syndrome patients who were sequenced, clinically active disease was present in 5 or 6 and clinical remission was observed in eight. At the time of blood withdrawal, Susac syndrome patients were either therapy-naive, taking corticosteroids (with some also receiving IVIg), or on IVIg alone. Clonality of the CD8+ T cell repertoire was compared between about a dozen healthy donors, approximately 14 Susac syndrome patients and about 15 multiple sclerosis patients. Repertoire sequencing was used to test whether CD8+ T cell activation and differentiation in Susac syndrome was antigen driven.

Peripheral blood CD8+ and CD4+ T cells from healthy donors, Susac syndrome patients and multiple sclerosis patients were profiled by high-throughput TCR beta sequencing. The Susac syndrome patients fulfilled recently defined diagnostic criteria for either definite or probable disease. Bulk CD8+ and CD4+ T cells were purified by magnetic negative isolation, while CD8+ TEMRA cells were enriched using FACS. Blood was drawn into EDTA tubes, processed within 24 hours, and PBMCs were isolated by density gradient centrifugation. PBMCs destined for TCR sequencing were cryopreserved in liquid nitrogen and later thawed in a 37 °C water bath. Purity of sorted or isolated CD4+, CD8+ and CD8+ TEMRA cells was at least 90%. Paper-wide results and their limitations: The number of individuals in the TCR sequencing and HLA analysis was recognized as being relatively small. Susac syndrome CD8+ repertoires showed clonal expansion, highest in CD8+ TEMRA cells and greater in clinically active than remitting patients. In the total CD8+ and CD8+ TEMRA repertoires, roughly 15 and five Susac-specific public clones, respectively, were identified.

From the germline V gene (reference sequence), CDR1 is LNHDA and CDR2 is SQIVND. Inclusive of the bounding cysteine and phenylalanine, the CDR3 is 14 residues long. Only the CDR3 DNA stays, 42 bases, in frame from base 1. Trimming accounts for 5 bases at V and 2 bases at J, while the number of junction bases matched to no gene is 2. RNA was extracted with the RNeasy kit and 0.5 to 1 ug was reverse transcribed using random hexamers. The immunoSEQ multiplex PCR assay, which covers 54 Vbeta and 13 Jbeta segments, was used to amplify TCR beta CDR3 regions. To correct PCR amplification bias, a synthetic template baseline was used for both primer optimization and computational correction. On the study's bioinformatics: Only productive sequences were kept, with reads annotated to V, D and J genes according to IMGT and analyzed in immunoSEQ Analyzer. Clonality was computed as one minus Shannon entropy normalized by log2 of the number of productive unique sequences. For each patient and control, public and private clones were evaluated among the 100 most prevalent clones. Clones were defined as Susac-specific if absent from the healthy and MS cohorts, from more than 900 published viral clones and from other ImmuneACCESS disease sequences. TCRdb applied fastp at Q25 and MiXCR to the public reads, then kept only in-frame beta chains. Each entry is one CDR3 protein sequence, shown with its most common DNA and genes. None of the V and J calls come from the authors' own analysis; TCRdb made them. Recorded for this sample are some 130,000 distinct CDR3 sequences; roughly 94% of them occurred a single time. The ten largest clones capture more than 0.15% of the sample.

The clonotype originates from a human donor with Susac syndrome. Recombination joined TRBV19 with TRBJ2-3; 9 nucleotides in the junction match TRBD2. Input material: CD8+ T cells from PBMCs. The CDR3 amino acid sequence is: CASSLAGVTDTQYF. The sequenced DNA is TGTGCCAGTAGTTTAGCGGGAGTCACAGATACGCAGTATTTT.